The clone carrying this T cell receptor (beta chain) was observed a handful of times. V shed 1 base and J 4 bases; nucleotides not matched to a gene: 4. Germline loops: CDR1 SGHDT, CDR2 YYEEEE. This CDR3 has 15 residues. The data were taken from a study of blood T cell repertoires in COVID-19. Across the study: The United States, Italy and Spain provided the acute and convalescent COVID-19 samples. Sources were T cells, B-cell-depleted T cells, or PBMCs; the material itself was cDNA or gDNA.

TCRdb's table, derived via immunoSEQ multiplex PCR, lists solely in-frame clones and lacks some. Among under 200,000 clones listed, 80% to 90% were seen once. The chain is built from TRBV5-6 and TRBJ2-1; 8 bases fit TRBD2. This clonotype was sampled from a woman aged 55-70 years with COVID-19, enrolled during active disease. The specimen sequenced was peripheral blood. CDR3 amino acids: CASSLRSGSYNEQFF. As DNA, the CDR3 is TGTGCCAGCAGCTTGCGAAGCGGGAGTTACAATGAGCAGTTCTTC. The full variable domain, completed using reference TRBV5-6 and TRBJ2-1, is DAGVTQSPTHLIKTRGQQVTLRCSPKSGHDTVSWYQQALGQGPQFIFQYYEEEERQRGNFPDRFSGHQFPNYSSELNVNALLLGDSALYLCASSLRSGSYNEQFFGPGTRLTVL.